The 21 T cell receptor beta chains in this list originate from one sample, sequenced in a study of T cells in Graves' hyperthyroidism and ophthalmopathy. RNA transcripts yielded amplified TCR beta CDR3 regions. HTBI primers drove first-round RT-PCR of the TCR CDR3. Each CDR3 protein is one row after TCRdb ran MiXCR on the multiplex PCR reads. The sample includes around 580,000 distinct CDR3 sequences, 46% of them seen just once. Material for sequencing was peripheral blood or thyroid tissue (not recorded which). The receptors were sampled from a woman aged 18-29 years with Graves' hyperthyroidism.

This clonotype was detected ten times or more. The chain carries TRBV13 and TRBJ2-7; TRBD1 matches 9 bases. Germline lookup yields CDR1 PRHDT and CDR2 FYEKMQ (reference sequence). The CDR3 covers 14 residues. With V trimmed by 5 bases and J by 2 bases, 4 bases remained unmatched. The chain's CDR3 is CASSRRDRAYEQYF. CDR3 DNA sequence: TGTGCCAGCAGCCGCCGGGACAGGGCCTACGAGCAGTACTTC.

This rearrangement joins TRBV4-1 to TRBJ2-5; TRBD2 matches 9 bases. The CDR3 runs 15 residues. V was pared by 1 base and J by 1 base, with 1 base of the junction left unmatched. Germline CDR1 MGHRA, CDR2 YSYEKL. The CDR3 DNA sequence: TGCGCCAGCAGCCAAGGGACTAGCGCCCAAGAGACCCAGTACTTC. This sequence encodes CASSQGTSAQETQYF.

This sequence joins TRBV7-9 and TRBJ1-2; 7 positions agree with TRBD1. Germline assignment: CDR1 SEHNR and CDR2 FQNEAQ (reference sequence). The CDR3 has 14 amino acids. Unmatched junction bases numbered 7, after V lost 5 bases and J lost 4 bases. CDR3 sequence: CASSRTGAGYGYTF. The CDR3, as DNA: TGTGCCAGCAGCCGCACAGGGGCCGGCTATGGCTACACCTTC.

This clonotype was observed a handful of times. The CDR3: CASSSNRGFGNEKLFF. The DNA of the CDR3 is TGTGCCAGCAGTAGCAACAGGGGGTTTGGTAATGAAAAACTGTTTTTT. The chain recombines TRBV12-3 or TRBV12-4 with TRBJ1-4, with TRBD1 matching 8 bases. This CDR3 contains 16 residues. V was pared by 5 bases and J by 4 bases, with 9 bases of the junction left unmatched.

This clonotype showed up many times. V gene TRBV7-3 combines with J gene TRBJ1-5; no clear D. The CDR3 runs to 14 residues. Trimming cost V 3 bases and J 1 base, with 7 bases left between them. The germline V gene has CDR1 SGHTA and CDR2 FQGTGA. The CDR3 nucleotides read TGTGCCAGCAGCTTCGGACGGAGCAATCAGCCCCAGCATTTT. It codes for CASSFGRSNQPQHF.

This clonotype was counted ten times or more. The rearrangement joins TRBV10-3 to TRBJ1-1, with 8 bases fitting TRBD1. From germline, CDR1 is ENHRY and CDR2 SYGVKD. The trim removed 8 bases at V and 5 bases at J, leaving 7 bases unmatched. There are 13 residues in the CDR3. As DNA, the CDR3 is TGTGCCATCGGACAGGGTTTGCGGACTGAAGCTTTCTTT. Its translation: CAIGQGLRTEAFF.

This clonotype was seen at least ten times. This rearrangement joins TRBV5-6 to TRBJ1-5; the match to TRBD1 covers 9 bases. The CDR3 has 15 residues. Germline-derived CDR1 and CDR2 are SGHDT and YYEEEE. The trim removed 4 bases at V and 7 bases at J, leaving 9 bases unmatched. CDR3 DNA: TGTGCCAGCAGCCGCGGGACAGGGCAACGACAGCCCCAGCATTTT. Translating it yields CASSRGTGQRQPQHF.

The J gene is TRBJ1-5, the V gene TRBV7-2; weak D call: TRBD1 (5 bases). Germline assignment: CDR1 SGHTA and CDR2 FQGNSA. The CDR3 is 15 amino acids. Trimming left V 5 bases short and J 6 bases short, with 17 bases between. The CDR3 DNA reads TGTGCCAGCAGCGTCGGACATCGCCCGGGTCAGCCCCAGCATTTT. Translation gives CASSVGHRPGQPQHF.

This clonotype was seen repeatedly, ten times or more. J is TRBJ1-6 and V is TRBV30, with D possibly matching TRBD1 (5 bases). Trimming removed 0 bases from V and 7 bases from J, with 10 bases in between. CDR3 size: 14 residues. Germline CDR1 is GTSNPN and CDR2 is SVGIG (reference sequence). The DNA of the CDR3 is TGTGCCTGGAGTGTGGGACTGAGGAATTCACCCCTCCACTTT. Translation gives CAWSVGLRNSPLHF.

This clonotype was detected only once. This rearrangement joins TRBV29-1 to TRBJ2-6, with D perhaps TRBD1 or TRBD2 (6 bases each). CDR1 and CDR2 from the germline V gene are SQVTM and ANQGSEA. Trimming removed 7 bases from V and 1 base from J, with 14 bases in between. The CDR3 consists of 15 residues. The CDR3 spells CSEGGQVSGANVLTF. The CDR3 nucleotides are TGCAGCGAAGGGGGGCAGGTTTCTGGGGCCAACGTCCTGACTTTC.

This chain uses TRBV6-6 with TRBJ2-5; D call uncertain. Trimming stripped 5 bases from V and 4 bases from J, with 11 bases between. This CDR3 contains 13 residues. Germline values: CDR1 MNHNY, CDR2 SVGAGI (reference sequence). The CDR3, as DNA: TGTGCCAGCAGTCCCCGGGCCGTAGAGACCCAGTACTTC. Its translation: CASSPRAVETQYF.

V usage is TRBV3-1 and J usage is TRBJ2-7, with 9 bases lining up with TRBD2. Looked up from germline, CDR1 is LGHDT and CDR2 is YNNKEL (reference sequence). With 8 bases clipped from V and 3 bases from J, the junction kept 8 bases outside the gene matches. This CDR3 spans 14 amino acids. CDR3 in amino acids: CASASGTSFYEQYF. The DNA of the CDR3 is TGTGCCAGCGCCTCGGGGACTAGCTTCTACGAGCAGTACTTC.

The rearrangement uses TRBV2 and TRBJ1-3, with 9 bases lining up with TRBD1. The CDR3 length is 15 residues. CDR1 is SNHLY and CDR2 is FYNNEI in the germline V gene. With V trimmed by 6 bases and J by 6 bases, 9 bases remained unmatched. CDR3 DNA: TGTGCCAGCAGCCCTACGACAGGGGGAGCAAACACCATATATTTT. It specifies CASSPTTGGANTIYF.

This chain joins TRBV10-3 and TRBJ1-2, with D unresolved. The CDR3 has 16 residues. The germline gives CDR1 ENHRY, CDR2 SYGVKD. V dropped 6 bases and J dropped 2 bases, with 19 bases sitting between them. CDR3 sequence reads: CAISVGRKHENYGYTF. The CDR3 DNA reads TGTGCCATCAGCGTTGGAAGGAAGCACGAAAACTATGGCTACACCTTC.

Comment on this clonotype: A much larger clone differs from this one at a single base, so this may be a read error. The chain joins TRBV9 to TRBJ1-2; TRBD1 matches 8 bases. The CDR3 spans 17 residues. Germline CDR1 and CDR2: SGDLS and YYNGEE. Germline trimming cut 5 bases from V and 10 bases from J; bases unmatched to any gene: 22. CDR3 amino acids: CASRSLGKDRGRRDYTF. Written as DNA, the CDR3 is TGTGCCAGCAGGTCTTTGGGAAAAGACAGGGGAAGGCGTGACTACACCTTC.

This clonotype has at least ten counts. This chain uses TRBV6-1 with TRBJ1-1; the D gene is possibly TRBD1 (6 bases). The CDR3 has 15 amino acids. V was trimmed by 3 bases and J by 0 bases, leaving 11 bases between them. Germline V gives CDR1 MNHNS, CDR2 SASEGT. CDR3 bases: TGTGCCAGCAGTGACGAGGGGGATCTGAACACTGAAGCTTTCTTT. Encoded protein: CASSDEGDLNTEAFF.

This clonotype appeared many times. CDR3 coding DNA: TGCAGCCTAAAAACAGGCCCGGACGCTGAAGCTTTCTTT. Protein sequence: CSLKTGPDAEAFF. The chain carries TRBV29-1 and TRBJ1-1, with D perhaps TRBD1 (5 bases). Germline-derived CDR1 and CDR2 are SQVTM and ANQGSEA. The CDR3 length is 13 residues. Trimming stripped 8 bases from V and 6 bases from J, with 19 bases between.

This clonotype was observed a handful of times. The V and J genes are TRBV29-1 and TRBJ1-5; D gene ambiguous. The CDR3 runs to 13 residues. Germline assignment: CDR1 SQVTM and CDR2 ANQGSEA. Between the trimmed V and J ends, which lost 5 bases and 7 bases, there was a span of 15 bases. Written as DNA, the CDR3 is TGCAGCGTTAGCGGATGGAATGAGCAGCCCCAGCATTTT. This sequence encodes CSVSGWNEQPQHF.

The chain is built from TRBV2 and TRBJ2-5; D gene unclear. V was shortened by 5 bases and J by 3 bases, with 13 bases between the two germline ends. The V gene's germline CDR1 is SNHLY and CDR2 FYNNEI. The CDR3 is 14 amino acids. The CDR3 loop is CASSLFSPEETQYF. The DNA for the CDR3 is TGTGCCAGCAGTTTATTTTCCCCCGAAGAGACCCAGTACTTC.

In this sample, this clonotype turned up once. This chain connects TRBV20-1 to TRBJ2-1, with 14 bases fitting TRBD2. Germline V gene lookup returns CDR1 DFQATT and CDR2 SNEGSKA (reference sequence). V was clipped by 2 bases and J by 5 bases; unmatched bases: 2. This CDR3 is built from 15 residues. The DNA for the CDR3 is TGCAGTGCTAGAAGGACTAGCGGGAGGAACAATGAGCAGTTCTTC. Its protein is CSARRTSGRNNEQFF.

There are many counts of this clonotype. This chain connects TRBV27 to TRBJ2-7; no reliable D call. The CDR3 covers 16 residues. CDR1 is MNHEY and CDR2 is SMNVEV in the germline V gene (reference sequence). V lost 2 bases to trimming and J lost 1 base, with 15 bases between them. The CDR3 loop reads CASSLLPPLDSYEQYF. CDR3 sequence (DNA): TGTGCCAGCAGTTTACTTCCCCCCCTGGATTCCTACGAGCAGTACTTC.